This note documents a single TCR beta chain sequence. Measured with immunoSEQ multiplex PCR; TCRdb has only the in-frame clones, and not every one. Of approximately 150,000 clones detected, around 83% appear once; the ten largest clones hold around 5.1%. The data are from a study of T cell responses to AZD1222 COVID-19 vaccine. The CDR3 runs to 17 residues. Per germline, CDR1 WNHNN and CDR2 SYGVQD (reference sequence). V lost 6 bases and J lost 3; bases outside the gene matches: 17. The input for sequencing was peripheral blood, taken 28 days after the second AZD1222 dose. The chain recombines TRBV10-1 with TRBJ2-7, with TRBD1 identical over 7 bases. The TCR sequence derives from an adult who received the AZD1222 COVID-19 vaccine. CDR3 region: CASSNGQVGPGRYEQYF. The CDR3 DNA is TGCGCCAGCAGCAACGGACAGGTCGGACCCGGCCGCTACGAGCAGTACTTC.